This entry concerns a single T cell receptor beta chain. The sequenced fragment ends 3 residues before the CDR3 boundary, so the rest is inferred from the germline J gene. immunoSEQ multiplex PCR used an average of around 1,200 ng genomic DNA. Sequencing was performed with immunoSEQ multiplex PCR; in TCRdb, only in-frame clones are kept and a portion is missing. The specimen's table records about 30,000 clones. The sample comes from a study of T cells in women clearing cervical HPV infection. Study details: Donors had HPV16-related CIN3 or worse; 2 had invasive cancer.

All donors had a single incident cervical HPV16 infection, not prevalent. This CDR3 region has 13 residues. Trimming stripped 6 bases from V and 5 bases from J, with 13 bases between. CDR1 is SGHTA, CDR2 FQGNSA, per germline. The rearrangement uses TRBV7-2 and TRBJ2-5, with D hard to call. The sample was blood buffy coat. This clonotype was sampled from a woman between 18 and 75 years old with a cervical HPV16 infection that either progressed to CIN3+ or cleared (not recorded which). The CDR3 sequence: CASRPDSRETQYF. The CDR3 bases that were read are TGTGCCAGCAGACCAGACTCGAGGGAGACC.